This TCR beta chain was profiled in a study of blood T cell repertoires in COVID-19. Background on the study: The United States, Italy and Spain were the sources of the acute and convalescent COVID-19 samples.

Original processing notes: Using reference gene primer amplification, nucleated cell counts were estimated. The data were produced by immunoSEQ multiplex PCR, yet TCRdb's version contains in-frame clones alone and is incomplete. The DNA gave D and trimming, while V, J and clone size come from that table. This sample carries fewer than 250,000 clones, roughly 91% of them seen once, and the ten largest clones take over 0.65%. Unmatched junction bases numbered 7, after V lost 5 bases and J lost 9 bases. Germline values: CDR1 LGHDT, CDR2 YNNKEL (reference sequence). This CDR3 spans 15 amino acids. Patients of the Seattle cohort, enrolled during active infection, were followed longitudinally.

The V gene is TRBV3-1 (or the pseudogene TRBV3-2), the J gene TRBJ2-1; TRBD2 aligns across 13 bases. The sample taken for sequencing was peripheral blood. The sequence was obtained from a man under 40 with COVID-19, enrolled during active disease. The CDR3 is CASSLTSGGAIEQFF. CDR3 bases: TGTGCCAGCAGCTTAACTAGCGGGGGGGCAATTGAGCAGTTCTTC.